The TCR beta chain under discussion was sequenced for a study of T-cell reconstitution after alpha-beta-depleted transplantation in children. Unique molecular identifiers were incorporated during preparation of the TCRbeta library. Using its own MiXCR run on the PCR reads, TCRdb lists one record per CDR3 protein. Of a few hundred thousand distinct CDR3 sequences listed, around 19% were seen once; the top ten hold roughly 3.3%. The V gene's germline CDR1 is LGHDT and CDR2 YNNKEL (reference sequence). Between the trimmed V and J ends, which lost 4 bases and 5 bases, there was a span of 8 bases. The length of the CDR3 is 12 residues. This clonotype was observed a few times.

V and J are TRBV3-1 and TRBJ2-5; tentative D call: TRBD2 (5 bases). The source is a human donor who donated a stem cell graft to a child with acute lymphoblastic leukemia. Sequencing was performed on PBMCs from the stem cell graft donor, taken from the stem cell graft. The CDR3 DNA sequence: TGTGCCAGCAGCCCGAGGGCGGAGACCCAGTACTTC. Its translation is CASSPRAETQYF.